Sequencing of this T cell receptor (beta chain) was carried out in a study of T cell repertoires in cytomegalovirus infection. Study information: CMV infection and matching HLA type were both indicated by public TCR beta signatures. Findings and caveats of the study: Public TCR beta family frequency separated CMV-and-HLA carriers, including in an independent cohort. The response measured ex vivo was dominated by TCR beta clonotypes (HLA-C-restricted and CMV-specific).

This clonotype appeared many times. What it binds is not known. This CDR3 spans 13 amino acids. Trimming removed 4 bases at V and 1 base at J, with 7 bases between. CDR1 is SGHTA and CDR2 is FQGNSA in the germline V gene. TCRdb re-analysed the reads in MiXCR, keeping a single row per CDR3 protein. The sample records approximately 150,000 distinct CDR3 sequences, roughly a fifth being singletons. This material consisted of CD8+ T cells from cultured PBMCs, taken from culture after CMV antigen stimulation. The rearrangement links TRBV7-2 to TRBJ1-1, with D possibly TRBD1 on 5 matching bases. This receptor was identified in a human donor in good health (CMV status not recorded). Some clones in this sample may be carry-over from other donors' samples. CDR3 protein: CASSWGRNTEAFF. CDR3 bases: TGTGCCAGCAGCTGGGGACGGAACACTGAAGCTTTCTTT.